Shown below are 14 T cell receptor beta chains from a single sample sequenced in a study of T-cell memory formation after mild COVID-19. TCRdb reprocessed the 5' RACE reads via MiXCR and lists one record per CDR3 protein. The table includes hundreds of thousands of distinct CDR3 sequences, about a fifth detected once. The sequenced sample consisted of PBMCs or a T cell subset sorted from them (not recorded which). These receptors all stem from an adult woman who had mild COVID-19 (a few samples of this study predate the infection). Cell type and time point are not known.

Only a few counts were recorded for this clonotype. The chain is built from TRBV5-1 and TRBJ1-1; TRBD1 matches at 7 bases. CDR3 size: 17 residues. The germline V gene has CDR1 SGHRS and CDR2 YFSETQ. J lost 2 bases, V lost 5 bases, and 15 bases had no gene match. The DNA for the CDR3 is TGCGCCAGCAGAACCAAATCAGGGGGATCCGTTAACACTGAAGCTTTCTTT. Translating gives CASRTKSGGSVNTEAFF.

V and J are TRBV5-1 and TRBJ2-7; 8 nucleotides agree with TRBD1. The CDR3 sequence is 15 residues long. Trimming at V came to 3 bases and at J to 0 bases, leaving 5 bases not matched to a gene. Germline V lookup: CDR1 SGHRS, CDR2 YFSETQ. The CDR3, as DNA: TGCGCCAGCAGCTCAGGACAGGGTTTCTCCTACGAGCAGTACTTC. The encoded protein is CASSSGQGFSYEQYF.

The chain couples TRBV29-1 to TRBJ2-7; 13 nucleotides align to TRBD2. Trimming at V came to 2 bases and at J to 2 bases, leaving 3 bases not matched to a gene. Germline V CDR1 and CDR2: SQVTM, ANQGSEA. This CDR3 has 15 amino acids. Written as DNA, the CDR3 is TGCAGCGTTGAACTCACTAGCGGGGGGGCCTACGAGCAGTACTTC. Amino acid sequence: CSVELTSGGAYEQYF.

This clonotype was detected a few times. V usage is TRBV7-3 and J usage is TRBJ2-3, with TRBD1 identical over 7 bases. V lost 6 bases and J lost 1; bases outside the gene matches: 4. CDR1 SGHTA and CDR2 FQGTGA come from the germline V gene. The CDR3 loop spans 14 amino acids. CDR3: CASRSTGGTDTQYF. The CDR3 nucleotides are TGTGCCAGCAGGTCCACAGGGGGCACAGATACGCAGTATTTT.

The chain has TRBV15 and TRBJ2-1; TRBD2 agrees at 9 bases. CDR3 length equals 17 residues. With 5 bases clipped from V and 2 bases from J, the junction kept 10 bases outside the gene matches. Germline V gene lookup returns CDR1 LNHNV and CDR2 YYDKDF (reference sequence). The CDR3 DNA reads as TGTGCCACCAGCGGACAGACTAGCGGTAGGCCCTACAATGAGCAGTTCTTC. Translated: CATSGQTSGRPYNEQFF.

This chain links TRBV20-1 with TRBJ2-5; weak D call: TRBD2 (5 bases). The CDR3 extends over 15 amino acids. CDR1 and CDR2 from the germline V gene are DFQATT and SNEGSKA (reference sequence). Trimming removed 3 bases from V and 2 bases from J, with 16 bases in between. The chain's CDR3 is CSASRSSSGQETQYF. The CDR3, as DNA: TGCAGTGCTAGTAGGTCTAGCTCGGGGCAAGAGACCCAGTACTTC.

This clonotype was detected a few times. The genes are TRBV29-1 and TRBJ2-7; 7 bases map to TRBD2. Trimming took 5 bases from V and 2 from J; bases not matched to a gene: 6. In germline, CDR1 is SQVTM, CDR2 ANQGSEA. CDR3 length: 13 amino acids. CDR3 nucleotides: TGCAGCGTTTCTAGCGGAGGGGCCTACGAGCAGTACTTC. Translation gives CSVSSGGAYEQYF.

The chain employs TRBV3-1 and TRBJ1-1; D is unresolved. V shed 1 base and J shed 0 bases, with 9 bases lying between them. The CDR3 covers 15 residues. The germline V gene encodes CDR1 LGHDT and CDR2 YNNKEL (reference sequence). The CDR3 is CASSQGWTVNTEAFF. As DNA, the CDR3 is TGTGCCAGCAGCCAAGGTTGGACGGTGAACACTGAAGCTTTCTTT.

The chain has TRBV7-2 and TRBJ2-3, with TRBD1 as a possible D gene (8 bases). V lost 4 bases and J lost 7, with 15 bases in between. From germline, CDR1 is SGHTA and CDR2 FQGNSA. CDR3 size: 14 residues. The chain's CDR3 is CASSSGQGGNTQYF. The CDR3 coding sequence is TGTGCCAGCAGCTCTGGACAGGGAGGGAATACGCAGTATTTT.

At least ten counts were recorded for this clonotype. The chain has TRBV20-1 and TRBJ2-2, with D perhaps matching TRBD1 (6 bases). Germline V CDR1 and CDR2: DFQATT, SNEGSKA (reference sequence). The CDR3 is made up of 17 amino acids. Trimming took 2 bases from V and 4 from J, leaving 20 bases between them. The CDR3 here is CSARRAGGQGSTGELFF. CDR3 coding DNA: TGCAGTGCTAGACGAGCTGGGGGCCAAGGGTCCACCGGGGAGCTGTTTTTT.

Only a few counts were recorded for this clonotype. J is TRBJ2-5 and V is TRBV4-1; 7 bases align to TRBD2. CDR3 length: 15 amino acids. CDR1 and CDR2 from the germline V gene are MGHRA and YSYEKL. J lost 4 bases, V lost 6 bases, and 11 bases had no gene match. The CDR3 DNA reads as TGCGCCAGCAGACGACTAGCCGGAGGTCGAGAGACCCAGTACTTC. As protein: CASRRLAGGRETQYF.

V usage is TRBV20-1 and J usage is TRBJ1-1; 10 positions agree with TRBD1. This CDR3 has 14 residues. Germline V lookup: CDR1 DFQATT, CDR2 SNEGSKA (reference sequence). The V segment lost 2 bases and the J segment 1 base; nucleotides outside the gene matches: 1. CDR3 nucleotides: TGCAGTGCTAGATGGACAGGGGGGAACACTGAAGCTTTCTTT. As protein: CSARWTGGNTEAFF.

V usage is TRBV20-1 and J usage is TRBJ2-7; TRBD2 matches 7 bases. V shed 1 base, J shed 4 bases, and the junction held 4 bases outside the gene matches. The CDR3 length is 13 residues. Germline CDR1 DFQATT, CDR2 SNEGSKA (reference sequence). The CDR3 sequence: CSARGGSGYEQYF. The CDR3 bases are TGCAGTGCTAGAGGCGGGAGTGGGTACGAGCAGTACTTC.

This clonotype was seen more than once but under ten times. This CDR3 reads CASSPSANGGGSYEQYF. CDR3 DNA: TGTGCCAGCAGCCCCTCGGCCAACGGAGGGGGATCCTACGAGCAGTACTTC. The chain has TRBV7-9 and TRBJ2-7; D tentatively fits TRBD1 or TRBD2 (6 bases each). Looked up from germline, CDR1 is SEHNR and CDR2 is FQNEAQ (reference sequence). The V gene lost 5 bases and the J gene lost 1 base, with 21 bases spanning the gap. The CDR3 contains 17 residues. Based on the CDR3 plus reference TRBV7-9 and TRBJ2-7, the full variable domain is DTGVSQNPRHKITKRGQNVTFRCDPISEHNRLYWYRQTLGQGPEFLTYFQNEAQLEKSRLLSDRFSAERPKGSFSTLEIQRTEQGDSAMYLCASSPSANGGGSYEQYFGPGTRLTVT.